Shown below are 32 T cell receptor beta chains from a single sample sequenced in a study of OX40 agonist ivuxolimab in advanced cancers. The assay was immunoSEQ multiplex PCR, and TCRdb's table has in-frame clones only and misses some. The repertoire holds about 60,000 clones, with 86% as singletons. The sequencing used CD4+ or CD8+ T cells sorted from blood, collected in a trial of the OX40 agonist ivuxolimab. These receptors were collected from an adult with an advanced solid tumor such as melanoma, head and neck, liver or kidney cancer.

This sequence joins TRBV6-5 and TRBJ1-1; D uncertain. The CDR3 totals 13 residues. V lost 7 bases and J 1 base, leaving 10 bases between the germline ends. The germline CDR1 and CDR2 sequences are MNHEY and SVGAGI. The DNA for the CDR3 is TGTGCCAGCAAAAGGAACCCGAACACTGAAGCTTTCTTT. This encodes CASKRNPNTEAFF.

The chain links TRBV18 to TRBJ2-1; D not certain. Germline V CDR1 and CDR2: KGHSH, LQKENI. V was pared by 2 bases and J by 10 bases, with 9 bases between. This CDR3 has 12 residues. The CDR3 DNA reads TGTGCCAGCTCACCAGTCCCCGGGGAGCAGTTCTTC. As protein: CASSPVPGEQFF.

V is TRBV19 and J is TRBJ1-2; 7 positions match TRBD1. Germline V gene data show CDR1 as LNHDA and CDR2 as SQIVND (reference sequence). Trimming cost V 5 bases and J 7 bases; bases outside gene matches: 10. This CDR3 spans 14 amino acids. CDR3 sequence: CASSPEKTGLGYTF. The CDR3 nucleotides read TGTGCCAGTAGTCCCGAAAAGACAGGGCTTGGCTACACCTTC.

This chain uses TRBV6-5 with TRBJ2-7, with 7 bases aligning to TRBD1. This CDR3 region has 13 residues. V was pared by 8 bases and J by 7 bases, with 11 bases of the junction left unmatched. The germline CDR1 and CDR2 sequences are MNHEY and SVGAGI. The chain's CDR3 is CASGITGDGEQYF. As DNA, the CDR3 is TGTGCCAGCGGCATAACAGGGGACGGAGAGCAGTACTTC.

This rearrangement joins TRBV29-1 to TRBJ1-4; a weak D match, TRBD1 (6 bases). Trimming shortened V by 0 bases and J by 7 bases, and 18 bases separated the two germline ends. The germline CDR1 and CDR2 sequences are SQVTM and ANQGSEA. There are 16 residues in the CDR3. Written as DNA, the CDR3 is TGCAGCGTTGAAGATCGGGAGCCAGGGGTCGGTGAAAAACTGTTTTTT. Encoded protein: CSVEDREPGVGEKLFF.

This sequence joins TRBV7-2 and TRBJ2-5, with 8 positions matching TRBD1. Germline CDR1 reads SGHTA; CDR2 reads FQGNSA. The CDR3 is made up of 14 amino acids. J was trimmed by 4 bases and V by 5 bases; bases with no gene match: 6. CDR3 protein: CASSPGQGGETQYF. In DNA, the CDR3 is TGTGCCAGCAGCCCCGGACAGGGAGGAGAGACCCAGTACTTC.

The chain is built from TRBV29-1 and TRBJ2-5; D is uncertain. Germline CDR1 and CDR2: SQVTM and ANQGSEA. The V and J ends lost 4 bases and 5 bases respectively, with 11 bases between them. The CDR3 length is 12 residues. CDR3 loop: CSVGQLGETQYF. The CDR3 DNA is TGCAGCGTTGGGCAGCTAGGGGAGACCCAGTACTTC.

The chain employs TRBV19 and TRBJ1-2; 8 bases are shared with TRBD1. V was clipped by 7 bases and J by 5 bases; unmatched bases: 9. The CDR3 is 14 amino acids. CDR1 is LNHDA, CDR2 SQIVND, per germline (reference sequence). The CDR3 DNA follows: TGTGCCAGTAAAATTCCAGGGGGCAATTATGGCTACACCTTC. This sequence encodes CASKIPGGNYGYTF.

The CDR3 nucleotides read TGTGCCAGCAGCGTTACAGTAGCCCTAACTGGCAATGAGCAGTTCTTC. It translates to CASSVTVALTGNEQFF. The rearrangement links TRBV9 to TRBJ2-1; no definite D call. Trimming removed 2 bases from V and 6 bases from J, with 18 bases in between. Germline CDR1 and CDR2: SGDLS and YYNGEE. CDR3 size: 16 residues.

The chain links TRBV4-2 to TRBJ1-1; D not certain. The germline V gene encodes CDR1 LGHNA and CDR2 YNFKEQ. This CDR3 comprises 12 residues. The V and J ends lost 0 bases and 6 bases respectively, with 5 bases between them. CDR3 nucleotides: TGTGCCAGCAGCCAAGAACGCTCTGAAGCTTTCTTT. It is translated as CASSQERSEAFF.

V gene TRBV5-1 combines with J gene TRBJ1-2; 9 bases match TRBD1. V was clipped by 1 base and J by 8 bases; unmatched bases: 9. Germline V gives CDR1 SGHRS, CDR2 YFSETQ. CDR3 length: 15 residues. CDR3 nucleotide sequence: TGCGCCAGCAGCTTGCTCGGACAGGGGCCGGGAGGCTACACCTTC. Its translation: CASSLLGQGPGGYTF.

The CDR3 DNA reads TGTGCCAGCTCAGTTACAGGGGGCGACGGGCAGCCCCAGCATTTT. Encoded protein: CASSVTGGDGQPQHF. This chain connects TRBV18 to TRBJ1-5, with TRBD1 matching over 9 bases. Germline values: CDR1 KGHSH, CDR2 LQKENI. The CDR3 runs 15 residues. Trimming took 5 bases from V and 7 from J; bases not matched to a gene: 9.

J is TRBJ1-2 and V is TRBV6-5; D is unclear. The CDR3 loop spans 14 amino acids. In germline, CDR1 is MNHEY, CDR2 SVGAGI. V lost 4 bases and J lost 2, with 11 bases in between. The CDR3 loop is CASSLSGSNYGYTF. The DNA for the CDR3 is TGTGCCAGCAGTTTATCGGGCAGCAACTATGGCTACACCTTC.

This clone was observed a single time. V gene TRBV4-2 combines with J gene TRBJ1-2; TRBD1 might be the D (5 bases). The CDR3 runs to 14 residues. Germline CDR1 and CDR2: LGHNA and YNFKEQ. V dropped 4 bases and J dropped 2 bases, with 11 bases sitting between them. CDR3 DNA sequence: TGTGCCAGCAGCCGTGGGACGGTGAACTATGGCTACACCTTC. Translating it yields CASSRGTVNYGYTF.

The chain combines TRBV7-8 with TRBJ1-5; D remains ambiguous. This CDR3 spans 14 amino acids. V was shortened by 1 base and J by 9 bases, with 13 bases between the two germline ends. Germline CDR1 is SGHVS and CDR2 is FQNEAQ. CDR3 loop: CASSLEAVFRPQHF. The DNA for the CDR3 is TGTGCCAGCAGCTTAGAGGCGGTCTTTCGGCCCCAGCATTTT.

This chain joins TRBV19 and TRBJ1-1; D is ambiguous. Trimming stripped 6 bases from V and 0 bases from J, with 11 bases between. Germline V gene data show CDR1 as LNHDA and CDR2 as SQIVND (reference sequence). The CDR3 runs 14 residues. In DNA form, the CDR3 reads TGTGCCAGTAGGAAGGGCCAGATGAACACTGAAGCTTTCTTT. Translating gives CASRKGQMNTEAFF. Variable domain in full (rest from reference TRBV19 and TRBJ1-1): DGGITQSPKYLFRKEGQNVTLSCEQNLNHDAMYWYRQDPGQGLRLIYYSQIVNDFQKGDIAEGYSVSREKKESFPLTVTSAQKNPTAFYLCASRKGQMNTEAFFGQGTRLTVV.

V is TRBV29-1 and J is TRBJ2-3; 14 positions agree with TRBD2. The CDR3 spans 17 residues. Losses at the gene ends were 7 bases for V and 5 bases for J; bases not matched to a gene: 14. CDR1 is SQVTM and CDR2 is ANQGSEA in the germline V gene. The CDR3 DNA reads TGCAGCGCCGCAGGGACTAGCGGGGGCGTTTTGGGAGATACGCAGTATTTT. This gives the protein CSAAGTSGGVLGDTQYF.

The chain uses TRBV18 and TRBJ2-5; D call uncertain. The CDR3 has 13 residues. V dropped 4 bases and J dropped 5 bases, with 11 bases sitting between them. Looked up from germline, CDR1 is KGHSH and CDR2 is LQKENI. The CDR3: CASSQNYGETQYF. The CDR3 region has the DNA TGTGCCAGCTCACAAAATTACGGCGAGACCCAGTACTTC. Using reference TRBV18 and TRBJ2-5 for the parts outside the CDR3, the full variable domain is NAGVMQNPRHLVRRRGQEARLRCSPMKGHSHVYWYRQLPEEGLKFMVYLQKENIIDESGMPKERFSAEFPKEGPSILRIQQVVRGDSAAYFCASSQNYGETQYFGPGTRLLVL.

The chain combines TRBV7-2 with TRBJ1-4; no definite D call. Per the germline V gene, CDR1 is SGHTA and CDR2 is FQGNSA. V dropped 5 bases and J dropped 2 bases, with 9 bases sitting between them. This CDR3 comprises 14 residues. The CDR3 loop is CASSEGFTNEKLFF. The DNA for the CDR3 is TGTGCCAGCAGCGAGGGATTTACTAATGAAAAACTGTTTTTT.

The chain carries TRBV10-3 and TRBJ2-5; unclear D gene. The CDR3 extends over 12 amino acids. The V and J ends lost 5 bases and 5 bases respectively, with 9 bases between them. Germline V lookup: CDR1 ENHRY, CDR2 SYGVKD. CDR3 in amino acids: CAISPTRETQYF. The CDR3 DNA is TGTGCCATCAGTCCGACCAGGGAGACCCAGTACTTC.

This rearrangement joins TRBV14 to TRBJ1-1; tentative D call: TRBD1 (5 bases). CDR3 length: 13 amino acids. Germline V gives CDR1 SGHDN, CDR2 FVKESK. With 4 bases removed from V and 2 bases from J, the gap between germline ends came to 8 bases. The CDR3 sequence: CASSPDSNTEAFF. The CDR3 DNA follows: TGTGCCAGCAGCCCCGACAGTAACACTGAAGCTTTCTTT. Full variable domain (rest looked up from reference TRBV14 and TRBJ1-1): EAGVTQFPSHSVIEKGQTVTLRCDPISGHDNLYWYRRVMGKEIKFLLHFVKESKQDESGMPNNRFLAERTGGTYSTLKVQPAELEDSGVYFCASSPDSNTEAFFGQGTRLTVV.

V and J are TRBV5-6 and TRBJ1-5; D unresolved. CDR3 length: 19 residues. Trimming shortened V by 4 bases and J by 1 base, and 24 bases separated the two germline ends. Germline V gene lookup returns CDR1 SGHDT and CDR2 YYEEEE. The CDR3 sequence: CASSPGVATVGVSNQPQHF. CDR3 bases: TGTGCCAGCAGCCCGGGAGTGGCGACGGTAGGTGTGAGCAATCAGCCCCAGCATTTT.

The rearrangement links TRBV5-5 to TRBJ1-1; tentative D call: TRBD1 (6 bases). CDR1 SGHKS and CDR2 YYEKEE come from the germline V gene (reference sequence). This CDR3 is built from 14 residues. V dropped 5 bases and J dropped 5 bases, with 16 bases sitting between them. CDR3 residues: CASRPTGQRTEAFF. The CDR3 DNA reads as TGTGCCAGCAGGCCAACAGGGCAACGGACTGAAGCTTTCTTT.

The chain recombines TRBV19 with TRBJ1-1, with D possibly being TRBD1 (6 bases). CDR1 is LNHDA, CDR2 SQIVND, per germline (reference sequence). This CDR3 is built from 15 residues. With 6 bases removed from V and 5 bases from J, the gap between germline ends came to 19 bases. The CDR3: CASRGQTGQGTEAFF. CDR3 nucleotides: TGTGCCAGTAGGGGTCAGACAGGCCAGGGTACTGAAGCTTTCTTT.

The CDR3, as DNA: TGCGCCAGCAGCAAGGACAGGGGAGGGGCTAATGAAAAACTGTTTTTT. Translating gives CASSKDRGGANEKLFF. J is TRBJ1-4 and V is TRBV5-1; 9 bases align to TRBD1. V dropped 4 bases and J dropped 3; count of bases not matched to a gene: 7. CDR3 length: 16 amino acids. CDR1 is SGHRS and CDR2 is YFSETQ in the germline V gene.

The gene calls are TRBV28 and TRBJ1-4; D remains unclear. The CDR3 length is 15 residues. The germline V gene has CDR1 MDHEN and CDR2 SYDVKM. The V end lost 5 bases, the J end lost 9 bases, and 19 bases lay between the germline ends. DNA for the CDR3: TGTGCCAGCAGTATCATCAGTATGGGAGATAAAAAACTGTTTTTT. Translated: CASSIISMGDKKLFF.

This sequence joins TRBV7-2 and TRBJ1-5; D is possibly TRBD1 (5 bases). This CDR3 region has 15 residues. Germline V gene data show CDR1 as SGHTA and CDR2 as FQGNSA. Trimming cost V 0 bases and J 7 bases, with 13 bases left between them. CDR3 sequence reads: CASSLAVGLGQPQHF. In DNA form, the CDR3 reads TGTGCCAGCAGCTTAGCTGTGGGACTTGGCCAGCCCCAGCATTTT.

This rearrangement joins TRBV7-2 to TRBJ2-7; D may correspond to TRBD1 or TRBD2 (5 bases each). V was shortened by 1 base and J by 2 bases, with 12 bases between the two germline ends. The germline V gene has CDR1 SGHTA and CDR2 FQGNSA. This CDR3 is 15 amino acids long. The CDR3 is CASSLVGGPPYEQYF. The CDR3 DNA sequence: TGTGCCAGCAGCTTAGTTGGGGGTCCCCCCTACGAGCAGTACTTC.

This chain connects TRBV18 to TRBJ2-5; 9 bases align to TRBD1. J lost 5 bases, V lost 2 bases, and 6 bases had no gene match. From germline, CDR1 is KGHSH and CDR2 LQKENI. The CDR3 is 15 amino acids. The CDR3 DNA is TGTGCCAGCTCACCAGGGACAGGGAATTTTGAGACCCAGTACTTC. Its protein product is CASSPGTGNFETQYF.

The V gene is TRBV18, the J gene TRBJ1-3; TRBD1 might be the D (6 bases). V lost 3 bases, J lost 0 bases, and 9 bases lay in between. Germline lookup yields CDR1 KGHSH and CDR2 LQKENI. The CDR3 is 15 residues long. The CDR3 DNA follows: TGTGCCAGCTCACCGGAACAGGGCTCTGGAAACACCATATATTTT. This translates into CASSPEQGSGNTIYF.

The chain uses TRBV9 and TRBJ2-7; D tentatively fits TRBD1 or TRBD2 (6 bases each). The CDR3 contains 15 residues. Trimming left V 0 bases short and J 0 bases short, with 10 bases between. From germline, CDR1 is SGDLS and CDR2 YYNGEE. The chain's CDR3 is CASSVAGGSSYEQYF. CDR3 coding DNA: TGTGCCAGCAGCGTAGCCGGGGGCAGCTCCTACGAGCAGTACTTC.

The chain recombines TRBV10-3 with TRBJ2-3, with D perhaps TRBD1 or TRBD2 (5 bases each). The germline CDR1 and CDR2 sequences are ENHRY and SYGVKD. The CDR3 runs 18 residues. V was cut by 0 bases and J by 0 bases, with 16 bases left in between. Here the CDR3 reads CAISESLVWGSSTDTQYF. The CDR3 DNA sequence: TGTGCCATCAGTGAGTCTCTGGTTTGGGGGTCTAGCACAGATACGCAGTATTTT.